This T cell receptor (beta chain) was sequenced during a study of blood T cell repertoires in COVID-19. There are 14 residues in the CDR3. The germline V gene encodes CDR1 LNHDA and CDR2 SQIVND (reference sequence). V lost 9 bases to trimming and J lost 8 bases; unmatched junction nucleotides: 9. Authors' data handling: Reference gene primer amplification yielded estimated nucleated cell counts. Sequencing used immunoSEQ multiplex PCR; TCRdb keeps in-frame clones, though not all of them. That table supplies the V and J calls and clone size; D and trimming were determined from the DNA. Of about 260,000 clones listed, around 87% are singletons.

The gene calls are TRBV19 and TRBJ2-1, with 11 positions matching TRBD1. This clonotype originated in a woman in her thirties or forties who had recovered from COVID-19. The sample consisted of peripheral blood. The CDR3 loop is CASEDRGQLDEQFF. The CDR3 DNA is TGTGCCAGCGAGGACAGGGGGCAGTTAGATGAGCAGTTCTTC.